This is a list of T cell receptor beta chains from one sample in a study of blood T cell repertoires in COVID-19. Produced via immunoSEQ multiplex PCR; TCRdb's table is partial and in-frame only. Here the sample spans about 26,000 clones, over 85% being singletons. Sequencing input: peripheral blood. The receptors were sampled from a human donor in a cohort sampled during active COVID-19. Each CDR3 is given with its conserved first and last residue. A D gene is named only where the DNA matches it firmly. Clone size, where shown, is once, few, many, or a class for clones that have expanded.

j_gene,len,d_gene,abundance,v_gene,CDR3nt,CDR3aa
TRBJ2-3,19,TRBD2,.,TRBV28,TGTGCCAGCTTTGCGCCCGGGACTAGCGGGAGATTTAGCACAGATACGCAGTATTTT,CASFAPGTSGRFSTDTQYF
TRBJ1-4,12,TRBD1,.,TRBV2,TGTGCCAGCAAGGGGGCGGATGAAAAACTGTTTTTT,CASKGADEKLFF
TRBJ1-2,13,TRBD1,.,TRBV12-3/TRBV12-4,TGTGCCAGCGACGGGACAGGGCACTATGGCTACACCTTC,CASDGTGHYGYTF
TRBJ1-2,16,.,.,TRBV14,TGTGCCAGCAGCCAGACTCGAGGGCCCGGGAAGGATGGCTACACCTTC,CASSQTRGPGKDGYTF
TRBJ2-2,16,TRBD2,.,TRBV7-6,TGTGCCAGCAGCCCTAGACTAGCCTATAGCACCGGGGAGCTGTTTTTT,CASSPRLAYSTGELFF
TRBJ2-1,15,.,once,TRBV7-8,TGTGCCAGCAGCTTAATGGAGCTCCTAAACAATGAGCAGTTCTTC,CASSLMELLNNEQFF
TRBJ1-4,17,TRBD1,.,TRBV4-1,TGCGCCAGCAGTTTGGGACAGGGGTGGGGAGGGGGTGAAAAACTGTTTTTT,CASSLGQGWGGGEKLFF
TRBJ1-1,15,.,.,TRBV6-5,TGTGCCAGCAGTCCCCGGGGGGGCGATCCCTCCCAAGCTTTCTTT,CASSPRGGDPSQAFF
TRBJ1-6,16,.,.,TRBV6-1,TGTGCCAGCAGTGAAGAGAGGGTCCGTGGGGTTTCACCCCTCCACTTT,CASSEERVRGVSPLHF
TRBJ1-2,15,TRBD1,.,TRBV7-9,TGTGCCAGCAGACCAAACCGGGACAGCCTTTATGGCTACACCTTC,CASRPNRDSLYGYTF
TRBJ1-1,15,TRBD1,.,TRBV4-1,TGCGCCAGCAGCCCCCCGCAGGGGGAAGGCACTGAAGCTTTCTTT,CASSPPQGEGTEAFF
TRBJ2-1,14,TRBD1,.,TRBV28,TGTGCCAGCAGCCTGACAGGGGCCTACAATGAGCAGTTCTTC,CASSLTGAYNEQFF
TRBJ1-1,14,TRBD1,.,TRBV24-1,TGTGCCACCAGTGATGGTACAGGGGGTTTCGGAGCTTTCTTT,CATSDGTGGFGAFF
TRBJ2-5,15,TRBD1,.,TRBV13,TGTGCCAGCAGCTTAACAGGGGAATCAAGAGAGACCCAGTACTTC,CASSLTGESRETQYF
TRBJ2-5,14,TRBD1,.,TRBV6-6,TGTGCCAGCAGCCCGGGACAGACCCAAGAGACCCAGTACTTC,CASSPGQTQETQYF
TRBJ2-3,13,.,.,TRBV9,TGTGCCAGCAGCGCCTCTATAGCAGATACGCAGTATTTT,CASSASIADTQYF
TRBJ1-2,14,TRBD1,.,TRBV6-5,TGTGCCAGCAGCGACAGGGGATGGGACTATGGCTACACCTTC,CASSDRGWDYGYTF
TRBJ2-7,15,.,.,TRBV9,TGTGCCAGCAGCGTAGCTATCGCGGCTCCCTACGAGCAGTACTTC,CASSVAIAAPYEQYF
TRBJ1-2,15,.,.,TRBV29-1,TGCAGCGTTGAAGCCCACTTCCTTAGTAGCTATGGCTACACCTTC,CSVEAHFLSSYGYTF
TRBJ2-3,14,.,.,TRBV5-4,TGTGCCAGCAGCTTCGGTCTTCACACAGATACGCAGTATTTT,CASSFGLHTDTQYF
TRBJ1-5,14,.,once,TRBV24-1,TGTGCCACCAGTGATTTTAGTAGCAATCAGCCCCAGCATTTT,CATSDFSSNQPQHF
TRBJ2-5,15,TRBD1,.,TRBV4-2,TGTGCCAGCAGCCAAGATGAGGACAGGCAAGAGACCCAGTACTTC,CASSQDEDRQETQYF
TRBJ2-7,14,TRBD1,.,TRBV6-1,TGTGCCAGCAGTGAAACAGCAGGGGGCTACGAGCAGTACTTC,CASSETAGGYEQYF
TRBJ1-2,12,.,once,TRBV2,TGTGCCAGCAGTGAAGGGCTGCAGGGCTACACCTTC,CASSEGLQGYTF
TRBJ2-2,17,TRBD1,once,TRBV7-6,TGTGCCAGCAGCTTAGAACCGGGACAGGGGATTACCGGGGAGCTGTTTTTT,CASSLEPGQGITGELFF
TRBJ2-3,12,.,.,TRBV12-3/TRBV12-4,TGTGCCAGCAGTCAAGGGGCAGATACGCAGTATTTT,CASSQGADTQYF
TRBJ1-1,16,.,.,TRBV5-1,TGCGCCAGCAGCTTAGCGGCGAACACCATGAACACTGAAGCTTTCTTT,CASSLAANTMNTEAFF
TRBJ2-5,15,TRBD1,.,TRBV29-1,TGCAGCGTTGAGTATCGGACAGGGCGCCAAGAGACCCAGTACTTC,CSVEYRTGRQETQYF
TRBJ2-3,15,TRBD2,once,TRBV28,TGTGCCAGCACCAAGGGGACTAGCGGCACAGATACGCAGTATTTT,CASTKGTSGTDTQYF
TRBJ1-5,15,TRBD1,once,TRBV11-2,TGTGCCAGCAGCCCCGGACAGGGGGGGAATCAGCCCCAGCATTTT,CASSPGQGGNQPQHF
TRBJ1-1,14,TRBD1,.,TRBV5-1,TGCGCCAGCAGCTGGGACAGTGAGAACACTGAAGCTTTCTTT,CASSWDSENTEAFF
TRBJ2-3,13,.,.,TRBV29-1,TGCAGCGTTGCAGTAGCGGCCACAGATACGCAGTATTTT,CSVAVAATDTQYF
TRBJ1-1,12,.,.,TRBV18,TGTGCCACGTCCAACTATGACACTGAAGCTTTCTTT,CATSNYDTEAFF
TRBJ1-5,17,TRBD1,.,TRBV2,TGTGCCAGCAGTGAAGTGGGGACAGGGTATTTGGGTCAGCCCCAGCATTTT,CASSEVGTGYLGQPQHF
TRBJ2-5,12,.,once,TRBV2,TGTGCCAGCGACAGGACCCAAGAGACCCAGTACTTC,CASDRTQETQYF
TRBJ1-2,12,TRBD1,.,TRBV12-5,TGTGCTAGCAGGGGGCCTAACTATGGCTACACCTTC,CASRGPNYGYTF
TRBJ2-1,17,TRBD2,.,TRBV3-1/TRBV3-2,TGTGCCAGCAGCCAAGATCAACTAGCGGGAGCGGGTAATGAGCAGTTCTTC,CASSQDQLAGAGNEQFF
TRBJ2-5,13,TRBD1,.,TRBV6-5,TGTGCCACCGGGGACAGAAAGAGGGAGACCCAGTACTTC,CATGDRKRETQYF
TRBJ2-2,13,.,.,TRBV2,TGTGCCAGCAGTGACCAGGGCGGCGGGGAGCTGTTTTTT,CASSDQGGGELFF
TRBJ2-2,14,TRBD1,.,TRBV5-1,TGCGCCAGCAGCCTGACAGGGGGTCACGGGGAGCTGTTTTTT,CASSLTGGHGELFF
TRBJ1-5,16,TRBD1,.,TRBV24-1,TGTGCCACCAGTGATTCCGGGACAGGGAGTGATCAGCCCCAGCATTTT,CATSDSGTGSDQPQHF
TRBJ1-2,18,TRBD1,.,TRBV4-2,TGTGCCAGCAGCCAAGGGGGGAGACACAGGGGGAGTAACTATGGCTACACCTTC,CASSQGGRHRGSNYGYTF
TRBJ2-1,14,TRBD1,.,TRBV7-9,TGTGCCAGCAGCTCGGACAGGAACTACAATGAGCAGTTCTTC,CASSSDRNYNEQFF
TRBJ1-1,14,TRBD1,.,TRBV27,TGTGCCAGCAGTTTATACCGGGACAGGGAGGGGGCTTTCTTT,CASSLYRDREGAFF
TRBJ1-6,15,.,.,TRBV11-2,TGTGCCAGCAGCTTCCAGGGGAGGGGTAATTCACCCCTCCACTTT,CASSFQGRGNSPLHF
TRBJ1-5,14,TRBD1,.,TRBV19,TGTGCCAGTAGTATTTTGGGACAGGTTCAGCCCCAGCATTTT,CASSILGQVQPQHF
TRBJ2-1,14,.,.,TRBV29-1,TGCAGCGTTTTTCGCGGGACAGATTACAATGAGCAGTTCTTC,CSVFRGTDYNEQFF
TRBJ2-4,14,TRBD1,.,TRBV13,TGTGCCAGCAGCTCCCGGGACAGCGGAAACATTCAGTACTTC,CASSSRDSGNIQYF
TRBJ2-7,16,TRBD2,.,TRBV25-1,TGTGCCAGCAGTGAATTAGCGGGAGGTACAATCGACGAGCAGTACTTC,CASSELAGGTIDEQYF
TRBJ2-7,15,.,.,TRBV19,TGTGCCAGTAGTCCCTCAATGAGGGTAATCTACGAGCAGTACTTC,CASSPSMRVIYEQYF
TRBJ1-4,14,TRBD1,.,TRBV19,TGTGCCAGTAGTCCGACAGGGTTGGGCGAAAAACTGTTTTTT,CASSPTGLGEKLFF
TRBJ2-7,14,.,.,TRBV2,TGTGCCAGCAGTGATCCAGGACTACCCTACGAGCAGTACTTC,CASSDPGLPYEQYF
TRBJ2-2,20,TRBD2,.,TRBV11-2,TGTGCCAGCAGCTTAGAACCGGGACTAGCGGGAGGGCCGAACACCGGGGAGCTGTTTTTT,CASSLEPGLAGGPNTGELFF
TRBJ1-1,14,TRBD1,.,TRBV29-1,TGCAGCGCCTGGGGACAGGGAGGGGGTACTGAAGCTTTCTTT,CSAWGQGGGTEAFF